Below are 14 T cell receptor beta chains sequenced from a single sample in a study of blood T cell repertoires in COVID-19 (dated by TCRdb to between 2020 and 2021). To prepare the library, the immunoSEQ multiplex PCR assay was applied. TCRdb stores this immuneACCESS table with in-frame sequences only. Part of the clones is absent; in the studies checked, under half of the shortfall reflects unresolved V genes, and no reason is known for the rest. A total of hundreds of thousands of clones appear in this sample, approximately 83% of them only once. Approximately 3.6% of the sample is held by the ten biggest clonotypes. The sample consisted of PBMCs or T cells enriched from blood (not recorded which). These receptors came from a woman aged 55-69 years who had recovered from COVID-19.

The chain links TRBV27 to TRBJ1-6; D is unclear. V lost 4 bases and J 7 bases, leaving 17 bases between the germline ends. Per germline, CDR1 MNHEY and CDR2 SMNVEV (reference sequence). This CDR3 region has 16 residues. The CDR3 coding sequence is TGTGCCAGCAGTTATGGAGGCGTCGGTGAAAATTCACCCCTCCACTTT. Protein: CASSYGGVGENSPLHF.

The CDR3 is CASSTTGTPMNTEAFF. The CDR3 coding sequence is TGTGCCAGTAGCACAACCGGGACACCCATGAACACTGAAGCTTTCTTT. V is TRBV19 and J is TRBJ1-1; D might be TRBD1 (6 bases). Germline assignment: CDR1 LNHDA and CDR2 SQIVND (reference sequence). The ends were cut back, 6 bases at V and 0 bases at J, with 17 bases in the middle. This CDR3 region has 16 residues. Using reference TRBV19 and TRBJ1-1 for the parts outside the CDR3, the full variable domain is DGGITQSPKYLFRKEGQNVTLSCEQNLNHDAMYWYRQDPGQGLRLIYYSQIVNDFQKGDIAEGYSVSREKKESFPLTVTSAQKNPTAFYLCASSTTGTPMNTEAFFGQGTRLTVV.

This clone was seen a handful of times. The chain joins TRBV19 to TRBJ1-1; D is ambiguous. The CDR3 loop spans 14 amino acids. V was pared by 5 bases and J by 6 bases, with 16 bases between. Per germline, CDR1 LNHDA and CDR2 SQIVND (reference sequence). The CDR3 here is CASSDPRASAEAFF. The CDR3 DNA reads as TGTGCCAGTAGTGATCCGCGGGCATCGGCTGAAGCTTTCTTT.

The rearrangement joins TRBV7-2 to TRBJ1-2; no definite D call. The CDR3 spans 13 residues. The V and J ends lost 3 bases and 4 bases respectively, with 9 bases between them. The V gene's germline CDR1 is SGHTA and CDR2 FQGNSA. CDR3 nucleotides: TGTGCCAGCAGCTTGTCAGAAGTCTATGGCTACACCTTC. Translated, it gives CASSLSEVYGYTF.

CDR3 DNA sequence: TGTGCCAGCAGCTTAGGTGGCGGATCCATTGAAGGCTACACCTTC. As protein: CASSLGGGSIEGYTF. The chain links TRBV7-2 to TRBJ1-2; D is uncertain. V gave up 1 base and J gave up 8 bases, with 17 bases separating them. Germline V gene data show CDR1 as SGHTA and CDR2 as FQGNSA. This CDR3 comprises 15 residues.

This clone has only one observation. This chain links TRBV4-1 with TRBJ2-1, with 8 bases fitting TRBD1. Germline CDR1 and CDR2: MGHRA and YSYEKL. CDR3 length: 16 amino acids. J lost 9 bases, V lost 4 bases, and 14 bases had no gene match. For the CDR3, the DNA is TGCGCCAGCAGCCCCGTCTTTAGGACAGGGACGGGTGAGCAGTTCTTC. Translated: CASSPVFRTGTGEQFF.

The rearrangement joins TRBV19 to TRBJ1-4; 7 nucleotides line up with TRBD1. Looked up from germline, CDR1 is LNHDA and CDR2 is SQIVND (reference sequence). The CDR3 is 15 residues long. V dropped 5 bases and J dropped 3; count of bases not matched to a gene: 6. The chain's CDR3 is CASSQGTVSNEKLFF. The CDR3 DNA sequence: TGTGCCAGTAGTCAAGGGACAGTATCTAATGAAAAACTGTTTTTT.

The chain combines TRBV6-5 with TRBJ1-4; a possible D gene is TRBD1 (5 bases). This CDR3 region has 15 residues. Per germline, CDR1 MNHEY and CDR2 SVGAGI. With 2 bases removed from V and 8 bases from J, the gap between germline ends came to 15 bases. The CDR3 sequence is CASSYGSGRREKLFF. In DNA form, the CDR3 reads TGTGCCAGCAGTTACGGATCAGGGAGGAGAGAAAAACTGTTTTTT.

This chain joins TRBV2 and TRBJ2-1; 8 bases are a match to TRBD2. V trimming: 5 bases; J trimming: 7 bases; junction bases outside the gene matches: 10. This CDR3 region has 15 residues. The germline V gene has CDR1 SNHLY and CDR2 FYNNEI. As DNA, the CDR3 is TGTGCCAGCAGTCCTGGAGTAGCGGGGTCGAATGAGCAGTTCTTC. This codes for CASSPGVAGSNEQFF. The whole variable domain, filled in from reference TRBV2 and TRBJ2-1, reads EPEVTQTPSHQVTQMGQEVILRCVPISNHLYFYWYRQILGQKVEFLVSFYNNEISEKSEIFDDQFSVERPDGSNFTLKIRSTKLEDSAMYFCASSPGVAGSNEQFFGPGTRLTVL.

J is TRBJ2-3 and V is TRBV6-6; the match to TRBD2 covers 8 bases. Trimming removed 8 bases from V and 2 bases from J; junction bases left unmatched: 3. The CDR3 length is 13 residues. Germline V CDR1 and CDR2: MNHNY, SVGAGI (reference sequence). The CDR3 DNA reads TGTGCCAGCGCGACTAGCGACACAGATACGCAGTATTTT. Its translation: CASATSDTDTQYF.

In DNA form, the CDR3 reads TGTGCCAGCAGTGACAGGAACTATGGCTACACCTTC. This sequence encodes CASSDRNYGYTF. V is TRBV2 and J is TRBJ1-2, with D hard to call. From germline, CDR1 is SNHLY and CDR2 FYNNEI. Deletions cut 3 bases from V and 2 bases from J, with 4 bases between. The CDR3 consists of 12 residues.

This sequence joins TRBV5-1 and TRBJ2-1, with D tentatively TRBD2 (5 bases). The germline V gene has CDR1 SGHRS and CDR2 YFSETQ. This CDR3 contains 14 residues. Trimming shortened V by 4 bases and J by 9 bases, and 17 bases separated the two germline ends. CDR3 residues: CASSPEGPSIEQFF. CDR3 nucleotide sequence: TGCGCCAGCAGCCCAGAGGGTCCATCGATTGAGCAGTTCTTC.

This sequence joins TRBV18 and TRBJ2-7, with a possible D match to TRBD1 (6 bases). This CDR3 has 15 amino acids. Trimming stripped 0 bases from V and 3 bases from J, with 12 bases between. In germline, CDR1 is KGHSH, CDR2 LQKENI. The chain's CDR3 is CASSPPRQGSYEQYF. CDR3 bases: TGTGCCAGCTCACCACCGCGTCAGGGGAGCTACGAGCAGTACTTC.

This clone was seen a single time. The rearrangement links TRBV21-1 to TRBJ1-1; TRBD1 is the table's D call, not checked against the DNA. TRBV21-1 is an annotated pseudogene. The CDR3 length is 17 residues. The CDR3 nucleotides read TGTGCCAGTAGATTACGACAGCCTCCTCATATGAACACTGAAGCTTTCTTT. This translates into CASRLRQPPHMNTEAFF.